This record covers a single T cell receptor (beta chain). The authors' processing: Amplification from reference gene primers served as the basis for estimated nucleated cell counts. This table comes from immunoSEQ multiplex PCR, and its TCRdb copy is limited to in-frame clones, with some not included. Clone size and the V and J calls come from that table; the DNA yielded D and trimming. Of 100,000 to 120,000 clones listed, approximately 90% are singletons. From germline, CDR1 is MNHEY and CDR2 SMNVEV (reference sequence). This CDR3 contains 14 residues. The V gene end was trimmed by 6 bases and the J gene end by 5 bases; junction bases not matched to a gene: 8. The sample originates from a study of blood T cell repertoires in COVID-19. Study details: The United States, Italy and Spain provided the acute and convalescent COVID-19 samples. Nucleic acid was either cDNA or gDNA, and it came from T cells, B-cell-depleted T cells, or PBMCs.

V gene TRBV27 combines with J gene TRBJ2-7, with 9 bases matching TRBD1. The clonotype comes from a human donor in a cohort sampled during active COVID-19. Sample: peripheral blood. Here the CDR3 reads CASRKWDRVNEQYF. CDR3 in DNA: TGTGCCAGCAGGAAATGGGACAGGGTCAACGAGCAGTACTTC.